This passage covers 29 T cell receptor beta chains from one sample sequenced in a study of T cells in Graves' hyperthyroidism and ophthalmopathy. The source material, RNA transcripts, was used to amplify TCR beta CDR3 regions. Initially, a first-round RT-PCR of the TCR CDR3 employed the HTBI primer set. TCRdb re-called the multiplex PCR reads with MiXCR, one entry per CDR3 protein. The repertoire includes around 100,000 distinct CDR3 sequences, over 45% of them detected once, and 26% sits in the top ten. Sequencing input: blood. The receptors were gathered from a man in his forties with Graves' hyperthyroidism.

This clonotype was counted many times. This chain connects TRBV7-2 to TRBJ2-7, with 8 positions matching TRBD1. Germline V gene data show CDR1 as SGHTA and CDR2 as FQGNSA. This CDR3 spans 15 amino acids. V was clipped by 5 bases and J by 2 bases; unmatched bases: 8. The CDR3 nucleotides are TGTGCCAGCAGCCCGTACAGGGGGGAGGCCTACGAGCAGTACTTC. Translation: CASSPYRGEAYEQYF.

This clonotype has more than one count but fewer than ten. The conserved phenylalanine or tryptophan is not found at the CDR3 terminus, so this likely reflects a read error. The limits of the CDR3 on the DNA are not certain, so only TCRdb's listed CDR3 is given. CDR3: CASGLRTS. The gene calls are TRBV12-5 and TRBJ2-5; the table assigns TRBD2, which was not confirmed against the DNA. Germline values: CDR1 LGHNT, CDR2 FRNRAP. From its first to its last residue, the CDR3 has 8 amino acids.

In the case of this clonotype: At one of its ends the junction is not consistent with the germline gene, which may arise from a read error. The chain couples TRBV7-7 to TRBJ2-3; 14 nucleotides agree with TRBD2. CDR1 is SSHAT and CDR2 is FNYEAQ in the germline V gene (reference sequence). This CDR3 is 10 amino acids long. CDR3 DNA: TGTGCTAGCAGCGGGACTAGCGGGAGTTTT. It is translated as CASSGTSGSF.

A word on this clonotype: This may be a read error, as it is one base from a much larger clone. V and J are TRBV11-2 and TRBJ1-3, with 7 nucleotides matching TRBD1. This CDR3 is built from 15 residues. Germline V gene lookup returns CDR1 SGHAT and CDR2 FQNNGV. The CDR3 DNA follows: TGTGCCAGCAGCCCCGGCAGGGGGGTTGGAGACACCATATATTTT. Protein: CASSPGRGVGDTIYF.

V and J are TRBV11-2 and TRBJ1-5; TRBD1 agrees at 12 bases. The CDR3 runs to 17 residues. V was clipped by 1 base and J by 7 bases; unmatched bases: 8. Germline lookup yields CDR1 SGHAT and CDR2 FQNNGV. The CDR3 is CASSLVGTGGDRQPQHF. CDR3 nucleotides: TGTGCCAGCAGCTTAGTGGGGACAGGGGGCGATCGACAGCCCCAGCATTTT.

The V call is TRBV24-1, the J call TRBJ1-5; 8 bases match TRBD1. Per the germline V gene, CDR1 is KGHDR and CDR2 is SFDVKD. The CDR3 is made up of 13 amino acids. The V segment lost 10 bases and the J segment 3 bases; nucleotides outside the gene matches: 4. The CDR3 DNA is TGTGCCACGAGGACAGGGAACAATCAGCCCCAGCATTTT. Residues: CATRTGNNQPQHF.

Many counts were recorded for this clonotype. The CDR3 region has the DNA TGTGCCGTCCGGACTAGCGGGGGACACACCACCTACGAGCAGTACTTC. Protein sequence: CAVRTSGGHTTYEQYF. The chain links TRBV6-6 to TRBJ2-7, with 13 nucleotides matching TRBD2. With 11 bases clipped from V and 2 bases from J, the junction kept 12 bases outside the gene matches. Per germline, CDR1 MNHNY and CDR2 SVGAGI (reference sequence). The length of the CDR3 is 16 residues.

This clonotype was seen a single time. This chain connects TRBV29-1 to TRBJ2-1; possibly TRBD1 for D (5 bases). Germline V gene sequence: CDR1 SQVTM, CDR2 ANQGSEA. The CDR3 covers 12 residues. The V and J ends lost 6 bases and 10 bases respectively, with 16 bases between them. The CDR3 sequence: CSVGSGHYEQFF. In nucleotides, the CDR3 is TGCAGCGTCGGTTCAGGGCATTACGAGCAGTTCTTC.

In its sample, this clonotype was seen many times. The CDR3 DNA is TGCAGCGCAGGGGCAGGCAATCAAGAGACCCAGTACTTC. Encoded protein: CSAGAGNQETQYF. The V gene is TRBV29-1, the J gene TRBJ2-5; D is possibly TRBD1 (6 bases). The germline CDR1 and CDR2 sequences are SQVTM and ANQGSEA. This CDR3 comprises 13 residues. Trimming removed 7 bases from V and 2 bases from J, with 14 bases in between.

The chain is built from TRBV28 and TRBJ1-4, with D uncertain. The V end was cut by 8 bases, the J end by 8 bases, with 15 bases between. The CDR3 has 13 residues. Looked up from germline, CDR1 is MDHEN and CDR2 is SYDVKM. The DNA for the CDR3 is TGTGCCAGCGCAGGAAAGAGGAGGGAAAAACTGTTTTTT. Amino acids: CASAGKRREKLFF.

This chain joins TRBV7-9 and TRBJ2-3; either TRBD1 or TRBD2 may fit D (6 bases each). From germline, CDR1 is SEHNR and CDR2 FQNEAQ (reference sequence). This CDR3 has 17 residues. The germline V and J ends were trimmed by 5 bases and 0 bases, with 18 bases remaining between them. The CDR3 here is CASSQASPGASTDTQYF. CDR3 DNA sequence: TGTGCCAGCAGCCAAGCATCGCCGGGGGCTAGCACAGATACGCAGTATTTT.

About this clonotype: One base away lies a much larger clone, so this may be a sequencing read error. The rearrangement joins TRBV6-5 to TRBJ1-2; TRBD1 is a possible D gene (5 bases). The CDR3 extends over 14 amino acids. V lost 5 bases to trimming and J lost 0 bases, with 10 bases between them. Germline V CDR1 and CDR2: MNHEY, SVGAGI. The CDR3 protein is CASSRRDSNYGYTF. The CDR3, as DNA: TGTGCCAGCAGTAGGAGGGACTCTAACTATGGCTACACCTTC.

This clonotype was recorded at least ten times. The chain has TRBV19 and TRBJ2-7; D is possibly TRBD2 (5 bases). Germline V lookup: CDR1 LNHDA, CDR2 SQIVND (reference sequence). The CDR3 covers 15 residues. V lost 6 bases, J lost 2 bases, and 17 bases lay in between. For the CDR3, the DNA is TGTGCCAGTAGGGCCGCCTCGGCGGGCACCTACGAGCAGTACTTC. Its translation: CASRAASAGTYEQYF.

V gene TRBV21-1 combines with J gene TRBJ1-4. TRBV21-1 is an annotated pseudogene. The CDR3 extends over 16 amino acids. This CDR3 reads CASSRPFGLKNEKLFF. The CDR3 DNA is TGTGCCAGCAGCAGGCCCTTCGGTCTGAAGAATGAAAAACTGTTTTTT.

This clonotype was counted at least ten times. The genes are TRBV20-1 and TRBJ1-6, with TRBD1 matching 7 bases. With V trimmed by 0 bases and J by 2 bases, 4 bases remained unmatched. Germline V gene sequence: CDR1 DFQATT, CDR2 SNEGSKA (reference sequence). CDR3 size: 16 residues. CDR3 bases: TGCAGTGCTAGAGATTCCGGGACAGCCTATAATTCACCCCTCCACTTT. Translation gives CSARDSGTAYNSPLHF.

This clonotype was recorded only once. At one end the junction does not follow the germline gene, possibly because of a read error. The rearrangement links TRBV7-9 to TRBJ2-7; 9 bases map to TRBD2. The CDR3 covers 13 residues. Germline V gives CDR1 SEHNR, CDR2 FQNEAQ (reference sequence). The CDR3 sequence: CASSIAGDYEQYF. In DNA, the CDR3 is TGTGCCAGCAGCATAGCGGGAGATTACGAGCAGTACTTC.

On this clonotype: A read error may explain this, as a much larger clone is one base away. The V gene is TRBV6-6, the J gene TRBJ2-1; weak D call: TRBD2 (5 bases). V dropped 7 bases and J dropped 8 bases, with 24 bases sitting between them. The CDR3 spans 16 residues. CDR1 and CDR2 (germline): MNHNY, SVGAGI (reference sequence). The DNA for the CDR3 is TGTGCCAGCAAGCTCCACCGGGAAAGCCGGACCGATGAGCAGTTCTTC. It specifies CASKLHRESRTDEQFF.

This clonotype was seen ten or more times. The chain's CDR3 is CASSETWSSYNEQFF. CDR3 DNA sequence: TGTGCCAGCAGCGAGACCTGGAGCTCCTACAATGAGCAGTTCTTC. The chain employs TRBV11-2 and TRBJ2-1; the D is unclear. The germline CDR1 and CDR2 sequences are SGHAT and FQNNGV. V was cut by 5 bases and J by 0 bases, with 11 bases left in between. The CDR3 totals 15 residues.

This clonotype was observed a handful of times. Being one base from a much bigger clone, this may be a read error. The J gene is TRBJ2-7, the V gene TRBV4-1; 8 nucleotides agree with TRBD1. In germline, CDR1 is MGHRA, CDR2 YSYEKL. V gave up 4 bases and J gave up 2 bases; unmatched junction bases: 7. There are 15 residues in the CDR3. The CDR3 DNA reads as TGCGCCAGCAGCCTCGGGACAGGTGCCGCCTACGAGCAGTACTTC. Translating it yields CASSLGTGAAYEQYF.

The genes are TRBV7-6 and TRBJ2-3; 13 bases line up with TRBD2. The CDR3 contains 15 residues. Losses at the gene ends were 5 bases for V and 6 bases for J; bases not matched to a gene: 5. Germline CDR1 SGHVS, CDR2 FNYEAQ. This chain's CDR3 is CASSRTSGGPDTQYF. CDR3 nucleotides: TGTGCCAGCAGCAGGACTAGCGGGGGACCGGATACGCAGTATTTT.

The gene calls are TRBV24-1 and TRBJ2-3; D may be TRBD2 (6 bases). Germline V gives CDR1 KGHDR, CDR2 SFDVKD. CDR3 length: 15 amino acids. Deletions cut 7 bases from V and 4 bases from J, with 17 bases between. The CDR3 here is CATRDTGLSSDTQYF. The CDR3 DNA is TGTGCCACCAGAGATACGGGACTTAGCTCAGATACGCAGTATTTT.

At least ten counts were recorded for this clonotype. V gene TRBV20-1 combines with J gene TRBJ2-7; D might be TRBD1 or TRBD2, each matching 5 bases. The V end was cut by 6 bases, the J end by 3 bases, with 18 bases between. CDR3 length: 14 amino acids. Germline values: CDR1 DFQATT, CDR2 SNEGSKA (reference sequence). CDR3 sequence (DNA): TGCAGTGCCAAGCCCGGGACGGGAAACTACGAGCAGTACTTC. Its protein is CSAKPGTGNYEQYF.

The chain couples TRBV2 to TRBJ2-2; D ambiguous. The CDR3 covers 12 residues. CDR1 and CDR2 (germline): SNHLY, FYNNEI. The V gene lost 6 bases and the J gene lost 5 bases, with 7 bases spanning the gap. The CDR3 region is CASRPTTGELFF. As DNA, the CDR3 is TGTGCCAGCAGGCCGACGACCGGGGAGCTGTTTTTT.

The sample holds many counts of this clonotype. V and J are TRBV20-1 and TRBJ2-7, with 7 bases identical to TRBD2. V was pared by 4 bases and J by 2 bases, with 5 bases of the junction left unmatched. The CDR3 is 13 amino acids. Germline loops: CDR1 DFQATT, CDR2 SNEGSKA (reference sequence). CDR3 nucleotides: TGCAGTGCTACGCGGGAGCCCGCCTACGAGCAGTACTTC. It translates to CSATREPAYEQYF.

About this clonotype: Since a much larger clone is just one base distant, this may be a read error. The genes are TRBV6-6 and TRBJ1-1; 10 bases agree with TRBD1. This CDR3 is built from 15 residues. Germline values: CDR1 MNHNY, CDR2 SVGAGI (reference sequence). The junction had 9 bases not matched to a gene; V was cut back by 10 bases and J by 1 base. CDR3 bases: TGTGCCACCAGCAATCGACAGGGGGCGAACACTGAAGCTTTCTTT. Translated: CATSNRQGANTEAFF.

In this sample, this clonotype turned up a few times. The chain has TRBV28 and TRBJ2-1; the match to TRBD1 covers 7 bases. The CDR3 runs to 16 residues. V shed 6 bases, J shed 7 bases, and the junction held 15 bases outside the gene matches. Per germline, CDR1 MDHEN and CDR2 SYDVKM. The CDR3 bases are TGTGCCAGCAGGCCGATTCTAGGGGCACAGGGGAATGAGCAGTTCTTC. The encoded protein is CASRPILGAQGNEQFF.

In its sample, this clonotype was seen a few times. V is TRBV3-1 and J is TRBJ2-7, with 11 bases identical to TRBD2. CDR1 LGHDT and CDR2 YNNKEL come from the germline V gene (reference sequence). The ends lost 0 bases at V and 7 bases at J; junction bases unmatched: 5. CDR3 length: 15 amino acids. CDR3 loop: CASSQDPSGRLEQYF. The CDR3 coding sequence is TGTGCCAGCAGCCAAGATCCTAGCGGGAGGCTTGAGCAGTACTTC.

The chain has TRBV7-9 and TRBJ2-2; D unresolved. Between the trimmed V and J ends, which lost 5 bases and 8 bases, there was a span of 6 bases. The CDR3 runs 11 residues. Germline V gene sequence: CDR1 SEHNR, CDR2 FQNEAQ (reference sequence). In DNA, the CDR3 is TGTGCCAGCAGCCCCGTAGGGGAGCTGTTTTTT. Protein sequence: CASSPVGELFF.

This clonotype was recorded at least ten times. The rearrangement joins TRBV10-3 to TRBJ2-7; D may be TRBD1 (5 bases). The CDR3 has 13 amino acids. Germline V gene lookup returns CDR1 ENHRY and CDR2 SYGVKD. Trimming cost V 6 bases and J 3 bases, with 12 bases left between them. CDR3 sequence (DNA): TGTGCCATCAGCCTCACCGACAGCTACGAGCAGTACTTC. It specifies CAISLTDSYEQYF.